This T cell receptor (beta chain) emerged from a study of breast tumors, draining lymph nodes, adjacent tissues. Study results and limitations: Compared with lymph nodes, tumors were less diverse; compared with nontumor tissue, more. Tumor T cell lymph node origin was a supported hypothesis, not proven.

In its sample, this clonotype was seen many times. As yet, its antigen is unknown. TCRdb re-derived calls from the multiplex PCR reads in MiXCR, one entry per CDR3 protein. The profile shows about 15,000 distinct CDR3 sequences, around 49% of them singletons. The source of this sequence is a female donor with breast cancer. Some clones in this sample may be carry-over from other donors' samples. Sequencing was carried out using tumor-adjacent breast tissue.

The CDR3 DNA reads as TGTGCCAGCACACTTACCGGGGAGCTGTTTTTT. This sequence encodes CASTLTGELFF. The chain recombines TRBV6-2 or TRBV6-3 with TRBJ2-2; D gene uncertain. The length of the CDR3 is 11 residues. From germline, CDR1 is MNHEY and CDR2 SVGEGT. Trimming took off 7 bases at V and 5 bases at J, with 5 bases between the two ends.